This T cell receptor (beta chain) derives from a study of T-cell reconstitution after alpha-beta-depleted transplantation in children. General observations from the study: After one year, T-cell counts and TCRbeta diversity mostly came from new T cells. Surviving recipient T cells and intrathymic progenitors accounted for some patients' high TCRbeta diversity at day 60. Reportedly, only several hundred clones from non-depleted graft cells drove alpha-beta T-cell counts at about two months.

In the case of this clonotype: Its antigen is not known.

Unique molecular identifiers tagged the TCRbeta library. Each CDR3 protein is one row after TCRdb ran MiXCR on the PCR reads. Seen here are about 980,000 distinct CDR3 sequences, about 26% observed once, and the top ten hold over 25%. The specimen comprised PBMCs, mostly from graft donor cells, sampled 360 days after TCRalphabeta/CD19-depleted stem cell transplant. The clonotype comes from a boy less than two years old who had a stem cell transplant for SCID, so the T cells may come from the graft donor.

This CDR3 is CASSLTPGPNYNEQFF. In nucleotides, the CDR3 is TGCGCCAGCAGCTTGACCCCGGGACCCAACTACAATGAGCAGTTCTTC. The rearrangement links TRBV5-1 to TRBJ2-1; D might be TRBD1 or TRBD2, each matching 5 bases. The V end lost 1 base, the J end lost 3 bases, and 14 bases lay between the germline ends. CDR1 SGHRS and CDR2 YFSETQ come from the germline V gene. The CDR3 is made up of 16 amino acids.